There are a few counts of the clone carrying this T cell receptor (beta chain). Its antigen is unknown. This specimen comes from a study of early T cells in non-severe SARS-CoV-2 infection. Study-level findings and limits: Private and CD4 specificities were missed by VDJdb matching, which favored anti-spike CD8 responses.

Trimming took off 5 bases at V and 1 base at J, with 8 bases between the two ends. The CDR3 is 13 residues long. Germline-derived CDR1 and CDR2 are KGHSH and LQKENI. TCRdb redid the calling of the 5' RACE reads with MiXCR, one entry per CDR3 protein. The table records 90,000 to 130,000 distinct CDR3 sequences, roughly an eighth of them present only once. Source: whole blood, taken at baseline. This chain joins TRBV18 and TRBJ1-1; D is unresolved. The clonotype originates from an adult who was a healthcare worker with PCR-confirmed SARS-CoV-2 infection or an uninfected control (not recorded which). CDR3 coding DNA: TGTGCCAGCTCATCTCAGGCGAACACTGAAGCTTTCTTT. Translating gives CASSSQANTEAFF. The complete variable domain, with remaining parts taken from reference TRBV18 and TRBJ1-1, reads NAGVMQNPRHLVRRRGQEARLRCSPMKGHSHVYWYRQLPEEGLKFMVYLQKENIIDESGMPKERFSAEFPKEGPSILRIQQVVRGDSAAYFCASSSQANTEAFFGQGTRLTVV.